One and the same sample provided the 30 T cell receptor beta chains below, sequenced in a study of HIV-infected patients and healthy controls. Approximately 510 ng RNA was reverse transcribed with alpha and beta constant-region primers. Using multiplexing indices, alpha and beta chain libraries were generated apart by chain-specific third strand synthesis. TCRdb reanalysed the 5' RACE reads using MiXCR and keeps one entry per CDR3 protein. Among 5,000 to 5,500 distinct CDR3 sequences listed, less than 9% were seen once. No cell fractionation was done, so the repertoire covers all unsorted peripheral blood T cells. This specimen was blood, taken before antiretroviral therapy. The source of these receptors is an adult with HIV infection.

The chain is built from TRBV18 and TRBJ2-7; a weak D match, TRBD2 (5 bases). This CDR3 is built from 15 residues. V dropped 0 bases and J dropped 0 bases, with 9 bases sitting between them. Germline CDR1 and CDR2: KGHSH and LQKENI. CDR3 loop: CASSPPPGSSYEQYF. As DNA, the CDR3 is TGTGCCAGCTCACCACCCCCGGGGTCCTCCTACGAGCAGTACTTC.

This clonotype is categorized as medium-sized. The genes are TRBV5-8 and TRBJ2-5, with 8 bases lining up with TRBD1. The germline CDR1 and CDR2 sequences are SGHTS and YDEGEE. CDR3 size: 16 residues. V was clipped by 0 bases and J by 5 bases; unmatched bases: 9. CDR3 coding DNA: TGTGCCAGCAGCTTGGGGACGGGACAGGAGTTGGAGACCCAGTACTTC. This codes for CASSLGTGQELETQYF.

Within the sample, this clonotype is medium-sized (0.01 to 0.1%). The rearrangement links TRBV12-3 or TRBV12-4 to TRBJ1-5; D gene uncertain. The CDR3 runs 18 residues. V was trimmed by 1 base and J by 0 bases, leaving 16 bases between them. The CDR3 bases are TGTGCCAGCAGTTTAGTCCTTTCAGCTCAAAATAGCAATCAGCCCCAGCATTTT. As protein: CASSLVLSAQNSNQPQHF.

The chain recombines TRBV20-1 with TRBJ2-7, with TRBD1 matching over 7 bases. The V segment lost 3 bases and the J segment 4 bases; nucleotides outside the gene matches: 9. This CDR3 has 14 amino acids. CDR1 DFQATT and CDR2 SNEGSKA come from the germline V gene (reference sequence). The DNA for the CDR3 is TGCAGTGCTAGTCCGAGGGGGCGCGGGTACGAGCAGTACTTC. Amino acid sequence: CSASPRGRGYEQYF.

The V and J genes are TRBV30 and TRBJ1-4, with D hard to call. V was shortened by 4 bases and J by 7 bases, with 19 bases between the two germline ends. The V gene's germline CDR1 is GTSNPN and CDR2 SVGIG (reference sequence). The CDR3 is made up of 15 amino acids. CDR3 sequence (DNA): TGTGCCTGGAAGGGTGACAAGTCATCGCTTGAAAAACTGTTTTTT. Protein: CAWKGDKSSLEKLFF.

The table lists this clonotype with many counts. The DNA of the CDR3 is TGCGCCAGCAGCGGAAGGACCCGCCAGCTCGAGCAGTACTTC. Its protein is CASSGRTRQLEQYF. This chain joins TRBV5-1 and TRBJ2-7; D is uncertain. CDR1 and CDR2 (germline): SGHRS, YFSETQ. There are 14 residues in the CDR3. Deletions cut 4 bases from V and 6 bases from J, with 17 bases between.

This clonotype is medium-sized. The V and J genes are TRBV7-9 and TRBJ1-1; a possible D gene is TRBD1 (6 bases). Germline assignment: CDR1 SEHNR and CDR2 FQNEAQ (reference sequence). The ends were cut back, 4 bases at V and 5 bases at J, with 14 bases in the middle. The CDR3 consists of 14 residues. CDR3 sequence reads: CASSSTGFLTEAFF. CDR3 coding DNA: TGTGCCAGCAGCTCGACAGGATTTCTTACTGAAGCTTTCTTT.

By its share, this clonotype is medium-sized. The J gene is TRBJ2-1, the V gene TRBV7-6, with D possibly being TRBD1 (5 bases). The CDR3 loop spans 16 amino acids. Germline CDR1 and CDR2: SGHVS and FNYEAQ. The V gene lost 6 bases and the J gene lost 9 bases, with 24 bases spanning the gap. The CDR3: CASRRTAGPQSSEQFF. In nucleotides, the CDR3 is TGTGCCAGCAGACGCACGGCAGGGCCACAATCGAGTGAGCAGTTCTTC. Filled out from reference TRBV7-6 and TRBJ2-1, the complete variable domain reads GAGVSQSPRYKVTKRGQDVALRCDPISGHVSLYWYRQALGQGPEFLTYFNYEAQQDKSGLPNDRFSAERPEGSISTLTIQRTEQRDSAMYRCASRRTAGPQSSEQFFGPGTRLTVL.

In its sample, this clonotype ranks as medium-sized. This chain joins TRBV7-6 and TRBJ1-1; tentative D call: TRBD1 (6 bases). In germline, CDR1 is SGHVS, CDR2 FNYEAQ. The V and J ends lost 1 base and 4 bases respectively, with 13 bases between them. The CDR3 is 15 residues long. CDR3 region: CASSLEESGATEAFF. The CDR3 DNA reads as TGTGCCAGCAGCTTAGAGGAGTCAGGGGCCACTGAAGCTTTCTTT.

The chain is built from TRBV6-1 and TRBJ2-1; 8 positions agree with TRBD2. Germline CDR1 MNHNS, CDR2 SASEGT. The CDR3 is made up of 14 amino acids. Germline trimming cut 7 bases from V and 10 bases from J; bases unmatched to any gene: 12. The CDR3 DNA reads TGTGCCAGCACCCACGCCGGTCCTAGCGGGGAGCAGTTCTTC. Translating it yields CASTHAGPSGEQFF.

This clonotype is labeled medium-sized. This chain uses TRBV5-5 with TRBJ2-7; no clear D gene. CDR1 SGHKS and CDR2 YYEKEE come from the germline V gene (reference sequence). V lost 5 bases and J lost 2, with 2 bases in between. The CDR3 contains 10 residues. Written as DNA, the CDR3 is TGTGCCAGCAGAACCTACGAGCAGTACGTC. Amino acids: CASRTYEQYV.

This clonotype was recorded at least ten times. The genes are TRBV5-6 and TRBJ1-4; 7 nucleotides line up with TRBD1. Germline V gives CDR1 SGHDT, CDR2 YYEEEE. This CDR3 is built from 15 residues. The V and J ends lost 5 bases and 4 bases, in that order; junction bases with no gene match: 8. The CDR3 region is CASSISGTDNEKLFF. The CDR3 DNA follows: TGTGCCAGCAGTATATCCGGGACAGATAATGAAAAACTGTTTTTT. Full variable domain (outside the CDR3, taken from reference TRBV5-6 and TRBJ1-4): DAGVTQSPTHLIKTRGQQVTLRCSPKSGHDTVSWYQQALGQGPQFIFQYYEEEERQRGNFPDRFSGHQFPNYSSELNVNALLLGDSALYLCASSISGTDNEKLFFGSGTQLSVL.

This clonotype was detected a few times. This sequence joins TRBV10-1 and TRBJ1-4; TRBD1 matches at 7 bases. The CDR3 is 15 amino acids. The trim removed 10 bases at V and 0 bases at J, leaving 8 bases unmatched. From germline, CDR1 is WNHNN and CDR2 SYGVQD (reference sequence). DNA for the CDR3: TGCGCCACTTCACCGGGACAGTCAACTAATGAAAAACTGTTTTTT. It is translated as CATSPGQSTNEKLFF.

This clonotype was detected many times. The V call is TRBV6-1, the J call TRBJ2-7; D is unclear. Germline V gene data show CDR1 as MNHNS and CDR2 as SASEGT. The V and J ends lost 4 bases and 6 bases respectively, with 10 bases between them. This CDR3 has 12 amino acids. CDR3 sequence (DNA): TGTGCCAGCAGTGCCGGACCTCCCGAGCAGTACGTC. It codes for CASSAGPPEQYV.

This clonotype is medium-sized within its sample. The chain uses TRBV20-1 and TRBJ2-7; 14 bases map to TRBD2. The ends lost 0 bases at V and 4 bases at J; junction bases unmatched: 5. This CDR3 contains 16 residues. Germline V gene sequence: CDR1 DFQATT, CDR2 SNEGSKA (reference sequence). The CDR3 region has the DNA TGCAGTGCTAGAGATTTCGGGACTAGCGGGAGTTACGAGCAGTACTTC. It yields the protein CSARDFGTSGSYEQYF.

This clonotype has more than one count but fewer than ten. The chain employs TRBV6-5 and TRBJ2-4, with D perhaps TRBD1 (7 bases). Germline V gene sequence: CDR1 MNHEY, CDR2 SVGAGI. Deletions cut 6 bases from V and 6 bases from J, with 21 bases between. The CDR3 spans 16 residues. CDR3 in DNA: TGTGCCAGCAGCACCACCGGTACAGGGGACTCAAACATTCAGTACTTC. It translates to CASSTTGTGDSNIQYF.

In this sample, this clonotype turned up a few times. The V gene is TRBV14, the J gene TRBJ2-3, with D perhaps being TRBD1 or TRBD2 (5 bases each). V dropped 2 bases and J dropped 1 base, with 19 bases sitting between them. The CDR3 extends over 18 amino acids. The V gene's germline CDR1 is SGHDN and CDR2 FVKESK. As DNA, the CDR3 is TGTGCCAGCAGCCAATCGCGTCTTGGGGACCCCCGCACAGATACGCAGTATTTT. Its translation: CASSQSRLGDPRTDTQYF.

By sample share, this clonotype is medium-sized. The gene calls are TRBV7-2 and TRBJ2-1, with 7 bases lining up with TRBD2. Germline trimming cut 2 bases from V and 7 bases from J; bases unmatched to any gene: 17. The CDR3 consists of 18 residues. CDR1 is SGHTA and CDR2 is FQGNSA in the germline V gene. CDR3 DNA: TGTGCCAGCAGCTTATACGGTGTTGGGCTAGCGGTGATGAATGAGCAGTTCTTC. It specifies CASSLYGVGLAVMNEQFF.

Judged by abundance, this clonotype is medium-sized. The chain has TRBV3-1 and TRBJ2-7; the D gene is possibly TRBD1 (5 bases). CDR1 LGHDT and CDR2 YNNKEL come from the germline V gene (reference sequence). Trimming left V 4 bases short and J 2 bases short, with 9 bases between. The CDR3 length is 13 residues. CDR3 nucleotides: TGTGCCAGCAGCCGACAGTCCACCTACGAGCAGTACTTC. It is translated as CASSRQSTYEQYF.

In this sample, this clonotype turned up many times. The rearrangement links TRBV6-1 to TRBJ2-3; D is possibly TRBD1 (5 bases). This CDR3 contains 13 residues. V was trimmed by 10 bases and J by 3 bases, leaving 14 bases between them. Germline CDR1 and CDR2: MNHNS and SASEGT. CDR3 residues: CATPAPGTDTQYF. The CDR3 nucleotides are TGTGCCACCCCAGCCCCAGGGACAGATACGCAGTATTTT.

This clonotype came up many times. The chain has TRBV7-2 and TRBJ2-3; the D gene is possibly TRBD1 (6 bases). The CDR3 has 14 residues. Germline assignment: CDR1 SGHTA and CDR2 FQGNSA. Between the trimmed V and J ends, which lost 5 bases and 4 bases, there was a span of 13 bases. CDR3 in amino acids: CASSVQGPPDTQYF. The CDR3 DNA reads as TGTGCCAGCAGCGTACAGGGACCCCCAGATACGCAGTATTTT. The whole variable domain, filled in from reference TRBV7-2 and TRBJ2-3, reads GAGVSQSPSNKVTEKGKDVELRCDPISGHTALYWYRQSLGQGLEFLIYFQGNSAPDKSGLPSDRFSAERTGGSVSTLTIQRTQQEDSAVYLCASSVQGPPDTQYFGPGTRLTVL.

The chain recombines TRBV9 with TRBJ1-5, with unresolved D. Trimming cost V 0 bases and J 3 bases, with 7 bases left between them. There are 14 residues in the CDR3. Looked up from germline, CDR1 is SGDLS and CDR2 is YYNGEE. This CDR3 reads CASSVDGTNQPQHF. The CDR3 DNA sequence: TGTGCCAGCAGCGTAGACGGCACCAATCAGCCCCAGCATTTT.

The chain uses TRBV7-3 and TRBJ1-1, with 9 bases matching TRBD1. CDR3 length: 13 residues. Losses at the gene ends were 5 bases for V and 5 bases for J; bases not matched to a gene: 3. Per the germline V gene, CDR1 is SGHTA and CDR2 is FQGTGA. The CDR3 reads CASSVDRGTEAFF. The CDR3 coding sequence is TGTGCCAGCAGCGTAGACAGGGGGACTGAAGCTTTCTTT.

This clonotype appeared a few times. The chain is built from TRBV13 and TRBJ2-2; TRBD2 aligns across 10 bases. J was trimmed by 6 bases and V by 1 base; bases with no gene match: 5. This CDR3 has 16 residues. Germline V gene lookup returns CDR1 PRHDT and CDR2 FYEKMQ (reference sequence). DNA of the CDR3: TGTGCCAGCAGCTTAGATCGGCTAGCGGGGGCCGGGGAGCTGTTTTTT. It is translated as CASSLDRLAGAGELFF.

This clonotype has ten or more counts. The chain is built from TRBV5-4 and TRBJ1-5; D unresolved. Germline V lookup: CDR1 SGHNT, CDR2 YYREEE (reference sequence). V lost 0 bases, J lost 2 bases, and 6 bases lay in between. This CDR3 contains 14 residues. The CDR3 sequence: CASSLDGGNQPQHF. The CDR3 nucleotides read TGTGCCAGCAGCTTGGATGGCGGCAATCAGCCCCAGCATTTT.

This clonotype is medium-sized within its sample. This sequence joins TRBV29-1 and TRBJ2-4; 7 bases match TRBD1. CDR3 length: 14 amino acids. V trimming: 4 bases; J trimming: 2 bases; junction bases outside the gene matches: 5. CDR1 is SQVTM, CDR2 ANQGSEA, per germline. The chain's CDR3 is CSVAQGVSKNIQYF. CDR3 coding DNA: TGCAGCGTTGCCCAGGGGGTTTCCAAAAACATTCAGTACTTC.

This clonotype is categorized as medium-sized (0.01 to 0.1%). The gene calls are TRBV7-9 and TRBJ1-1, with D perhaps TRBD1 (5 bases). This CDR3 spans 14 amino acids. Germline-derived CDR1 and CDR2 are SEHNR and FQNEAQ (reference sequence). Trimming stripped 2 bases from V and 3 bases from J, with 10 bases between. CDR3 coding DNA: TGTGCCAGCAGCTTACAGGGAATTGACACTGAAGCTTTCTTT. Amino acids: CASSLQGIDTEAFF.

This clonotype is medium-sized (0.01 to 0.1%) by share. The chain combines TRBV6-1 with TRBJ2-7; unclear D gene. In germline, CDR1 is MNHNS, CDR2 SASEGT. The CDR3 consists of 10 residues. Trimming left V 3 bases short and J 11 bases short, with 8 bases between. The CDR3 sequence is CASSDLMEYF. For the CDR3, the DNA is TGTGCCAGCAGTGACCTCATGGAGTACTTC.

This clonotype is deemed medium-sized. V usage is TRBV12-3 or TRBV12-4 and J usage is TRBJ2-3, with D hard to call. The V and J ends lost 3 bases and 0 bases respectively, with 7 bases between them. The CDR3 contains 14 residues. CDR3 region: CASSFEGSTDTQYF. The CDR3 nucleotides are TGTGCCAGCAGTTTTGAAGGGAGCACAGATACGCAGTATTTT.

The sample holds many counts of this clonotype. The chain couples TRBV5-1 to TRBJ2-1; 7 positions match TRBD2. V was pared by 0 bases and J by 5 bases, with 5 bases of the junction left unmatched. Germline CDR1 reads SGHRS; CDR2 reads YFSETQ. CDR3 length: 15 residues. In DNA form, the CDR3 reads TGCGCCAGCAGCTTGGGCGGGAGAGTTGACAATGAGCAGTTCTTC. Its protein is CASSLGGRVDNEQFF.